Listed below are T cell receptor beta chains from one sample, sequenced in a study of shared T cell receptors in the human thymus. The data were produced by immunoSEQ multiplex PCR, yet TCRdb's version contains in-frame clones alone and is incomplete. The sample includes 500,000 to 750,000 clones, around 89% of them seen just once. This same sample was also part of a study on human thymus T cells.

Material: thymocytes. These receptors were taken from a boy under two years old with a congenital heart defect. The CDR3 runs from the conserved cysteine through the conserved F or W. A D gene is named only where the DNA matches it firmly. Not all rows give a size; the values are once, few, many and, for expanded clones, a class.

v_gene,d_gene,j_gene,abundance,CDR3aa,CDR3nt
TRBV11-2,TRBD1,TRBJ2-5,-,CASSQTTGPRETQYF,TGTGCCAGCAGCCAGACGACAGGGCCGAGGGAGACCCAGTACTTC
TRBV19,-,TRBJ1-5,-,CASIGGSNQPQHF,TGTGCCAGCATAGGGGGTAGCAATCAGCCCCAGCATTTT
TRBV4-3,TRBD2,TRBJ2-4,-,CASSQEASGRGWGAKNIQYF,TGCGCCAGCAGCCAAGAGGCTAGCGGGAGAGGATGGGGAGCCAAAAACATTCAGTACTTC
TRBV5-4,TRBD2,TRBJ2-7,-,CAVTPHPRGRAHEQYF,TGTGCCGTAACCCCTCACCCACGCGGGAGGGCCCACGAGCAGTACTTC
TRBV7-2,-,TRBJ2-1,-,CASSPRGGLAGFYNEQFF,TGTGCCAGCAGCCCCAGGGGGGGCTTAGCGGGATTCTACAATGAGCAGTTCTTC
TRBV7-9,TRBD1,TRBJ1-2,-,CASSFSEDRPNYGYTF,TGTGCCAGCAGCTTCTCGGAGGACAGGCCTAACTATGGCTACACCTTC
TRBV9,-,TRBJ2-1,-,CASSASGFLPHNEQFF,TGTGCCAGCAGCGCTTCAGGGTTCCTTCCACACAATGAGCAGTTCTTC
TRBV6-6,TRBD1,TRBJ1-3,-,CASSQYTRQGRNTIYF,TGTGCCAGCAGCCAATACACCAGACAGGGAAGAAACACCATATATTTT
TRBV9,TRBD2,TRBJ2-7,-,CASSVEGPGGTSGPDPYEQYF,TGTGCCAGCAGCGTAGAAGGTCCGGGGGGGACTAGCGGCCCTGACCCCTACGAGCAGTACTTC
TRBV27,TRBD1,TRBJ2-2,-,CASSEGQGAGVGELFF,TGTGCCAGCAGCGAAGGACAGGGGGCGGGAGTCGGGGAGCTGTTTTTT
TRBV4-2,TRBD1,TRBJ2-1,-,CASSPGTGAFGEQFF,TGTGCCAGCAGCCCAGGGACAGGGGCCTTTGGTGAGCAGTTCTTC
TRBV29-1,TRBD1,TRBJ2-7,-,CSAGTGNCEQYF,TGCAGCGCCGGGACAGGGAACTGTGAGCAGTACTTC
TRBV10-3,-,TRBJ1-1,few,CAISESDTEAFF,TGTGCCATCAGTGAGTCCGACACTGAAGCTTTCTTT
TRBV29-1,TRBD2,TRBJ2-1,-,CSVTTRTSGQYNEQFF,TGCAGCGTTACTACCCGGACTAGCGGGCAATACAATGAGCAGTTCTTC
TRBV5-5,-,TRBJ1-3,-,CASSLAAGPINTIYF,TGTGCCAGCAGCTTGGCCGCGGGACCCATAAACACCATATATTTT
TRBV5-6,TRBD2,TRBJ2-3,few,CASSAAPGLAGTDTQYF,TGTGCCAGCAGCGCCGCCCCGGGACTAGCGGGCACAGATACGCAGTATTTT
TRBV16,-,TRBJ1-5,few,CASSHRYGHQPQHF,TGTGCCAGCAGCCACCGCTACGGTCATCAGCCCCAGCATTTT
TRBV5-1,-,TRBJ1-3,few,CASSLAGGMVGNTIYF,TGCGCCAGCAGCTTGGCCGGGGGAATGGTTGGAAACACCATATATTTT
TRBV2,TRBD2,TRBJ2-7,-,CASSEETSGRAGEQYF,TGTGCCAGCAGTGAAGAGACTAGCGGGAGGGCAGGTGAGCAGTACTTC
TRBV25-1,-,TRBJ2-3,-,CASRSDRQGTDTQYF,TGTGCCAGCAGATCCGACAGACAAGGCACAGATACGCAGTATTTT
TRBV18,TRBD1,TRBJ1-4,-,CASSPRTGGPSVGEKLFF,TGTGCCAGCTCACCTCGAACAGGGGGCCCCAGCGTGGGTGAAAAACTGTTTTTT
TRBV5-8,-,TRBJ2-1,-,CASIKGLAPYNEQFF,TGTGCCAGCATAAAGGGGCTAGCGCCCTACAATGAGCAGTTCTTC